One and the same sample provided the 26 T cell receptor beta chains below, sequenced in a study of blood T cell repertoires in COVID-19. The method was immunoSEQ multiplex PCR; TCRdb's version includes in-frame clones alone and lacks a portion of them. Of about 250,000 clones in the sample, approximately 88% were seen once. Sequenced input: peripheral blood. Receptor source: a man aged 35-49 years with acute or convalescent COVID-19.

The CDR3 loop is CASSEYFGWVGTEAFF. The CDR3 DNA reads as TGTGCCAGCAGTGAATATTTCGGCTGGGTCGGGACTGAAGCTTTCTTT. The chain joins TRBV6-1 to TRBJ1-1, with D uncertain. The CDR3 runs to 16 residues. Germline V gene data show CDR1 as MNHNS and CDR2 as SASEGT. V dropped 2 bases and J dropped 5 bases, with 18 bases sitting between them.

The chain joins TRBV7-9 to TRBJ1-6; D ambiguous. CDR3 size: 13 residues. Trimming left V 5 bases short and J 11 bases short, with 13 bases between. Germline V gene lookup returns CDR1 SEHNR and CDR2 FQNEAQ (reference sequence). The CDR3 coding sequence is TGTGCCAGCAGCCAAACGCAGTCTGCACCCCTCCACTTT. It yields the protein CASSQTQSAPLHF.

This clone has a single count. This chain links TRBV11-2 with TRBJ2-3; D gene unclear. The CDR3 length is 16 residues. Germline V lookup: CDR1 SGHAT, CDR2 FQNNGV. Trimming left V 5 bases short and J 1 base short, with 16 bases between. As DNA, the CDR3 is TGTGCCAGCAGCGTGGCTAGAGCCGAGGGCACAGATACGCAGTATTTT. It codes for CASSVARAEGTDTQYF.

A single count supports this clone. The V gene is TRBV18, the J gene TRBJ2-3, with D unclear. The CDR3 is 16 residues long. Trimming pared 2 bases from V and 0 bases from J, leaving 12 bases between. In germline, CDR1 is KGHSH, CDR2 LQKENI. The CDR3, as DNA: TGTGCCAGCTCACCATTGCGGCGCGTAAGCACAGATACGCAGTATTTT. Protein: CASSPLRRVSTDTQYF.

The chain joins TRBV27 to TRBJ1-4; 7 bases map to TRBD1. Germline lookup yields CDR1 MNHEY and CDR2 SMNVEV (reference sequence). The CDR3 sequence is 15 residues long. The V gene end was trimmed by 4 bases and the J gene end by 5 bases; junction bases not matched to a gene: 7. The CDR3 coding sequence is TGTGCCAGCAGTTCCTACAGGGGACTCAATGAAAAACTGTTTTTT. Translated, it gives CASSSYRGLNEKLFF.

V and J are TRBV5-6 and TRBJ2-3, with 8 bases that match TRBD1. J was trimmed by 0 bases and V by 2 bases; bases with no gene match: 5. Germline values: CDR1 SGHDT, CDR2 YYEEEE. The CDR3 consists of 16 residues. The CDR3 region is CASSFGTGRSTDTQYF. CDR3 nucleotide sequence: TGTGCCAGCAGCTTTGGGACAGGTCGAAGCACAGATACGCAGTATTTT.

This chain links TRBV10-3 with TRBJ2-1; no firm D call. There are 15 residues in the CDR3. The V gene lost 5 bases and the J gene lost 5 bases, with 16 bases spanning the gap. Germline V gene data show CDR1 as ENHRY and CDR2 as SYGVKD. The CDR3 sequence: CAISPDLLLNNEQFF. CDR3 DNA sequence: TGTGCCATCAGTCCCGACTTACTACTAAACAATGAGCAGTTCTTC.

This chain connects TRBV30 to TRBJ1-2; D gene uncertain. V lost 2 bases to trimming and J lost 12 bases, with 19 bases between them. From germline, CDR1 is GTSNPN and CDR2 SVGIG (reference sequence). CDR3 length equals 13 residues. In DNA, the CDR3 is TGTGCCTGGAGTTTGGGTTTGGGGAGAGACCACACCTTC. It codes for CAWSLGLGRDHTF.

The rearrangement links TRBV6-4 to TRBJ2-1, with 11 nucleotides matching TRBD2. CDR1 is MRHNA, CDR2 SNTAGT, per germline. Germline trimming cut 5 bases from V and 4 bases from J; bases unmatched to any gene: 7. The CDR3 runs to 16 residues. CDR3 region: CASSNRLAGKYNEQFF. The CDR3, as DNA: TGTGCCAGCAGTAACCGACTAGCGGGAAAGTACAATGAGCAGTTCTTC.

The sample holds a few counts of this clone. Here the CDR3 reads CASSLAGSRWNSPLHF. CDR3 nucleotides: TGCGCCAGCAGCTTGGCCGGGTCAAGGTGGAATTCACCCCTCCACTTT. The chain links TRBV5-1 to TRBJ1-6; D ambiguous. Germline V gene lookup returns CDR1 SGHRS and CDR2 YFSETQ. V was shortened by 0 bases and J by 7 bases, with 14 bases between the two germline ends. This CDR3 region has 16 residues.

This chain links TRBV19 with TRBJ1-2; 10 positions match TRBD1. This CDR3 has 17 amino acids. CDR1 and CDR2 from the germline V gene are LNHDA and SQIVND (reference sequence). Trimming removed 0 bases from V and 6 bases from J; junction bases left unmatched: 10. Written as DNA, the CDR3 is TGTGCCAGTAGTATAGACGCCGGGACAGGGGCGTGGAATGGCTACACCTTC. This translates into CASSIDAGTGAWNGYTF.

This chain uses TRBV27 with TRBJ1-1; 9 bases fit TRBD1. This CDR3 has 15 residues. Germline assignment: CDR1 MNHEY and CDR2 SMNVEV (reference sequence). V was clipped by 8 bases and J by 0 bases; unmatched bases: 7. The chain's CDR3 is CASRIGTGLNTEAFF. The CDR3 DNA reads TGTGCCAGCCGAATAGGGACAGGGCTGAACACTGAAGCTTTCTTT.

The gene calls are TRBV2 and TRBJ2-5, with a tentative D call TRBD2 (5 bases). V was cut by 7 bases and J by 4 bases, with 7 bases left in between. This CDR3 region has 11 residues. CDR1 is SNHLY and CDR2 is FYNNEI in the germline V gene. CDR3 residues: CASIAGETQYF. As DNA, the CDR3 is TGTGCCAGCATCGCGGGAGAGACCCAGTACTTC.

The J gene is TRBJ1-2, the V gene TRBV12-5; the match to TRBD1 covers 7 bases. Germline lookup yields CDR1 LGHNT and CDR2 FRNRAP. J gave up 6 bases and V 6 bases, and 10 bases lay outside the gene matches. The CDR3 has 14 residues. CDR3 sequence (DNA): TGTGCTAGTGGCCTCGACAGGGCCAAGGATGGCTACACCTTC. It specifies CASGLDRAKDGYTF.

V usage is TRBV7-8 and J usage is TRBJ2-1; 8 positions agree with TRBD2. The J segment lost 4 bases and the V segment lost 3 bases, leaving 14 bases of the junction unmatched. This CDR3 is 18 amino acids long. CDR1 is SGHVS and CDR2 is FQNEAQ in the germline V gene. The CDR3 DNA reads as TGTGCCAGCAGCTTGGGCGGGAGGAACCAAAACCGTTACAATGAGCAGTTCTTC. The encoded protein is CASSLGGRNQNRYNEQFF.

In its sample, this clone was seen once. This chain uses TRBV6-5 with TRBJ2-7; possible D gene TRBD2, 5 bases. The CDR3 totals 14 residues. Trimming took 5 bases from V and 4 from J, leaving 15 bases between them. Germline loops: CDR1 MNHEY, CDR2 SVGAGI. The CDR3 DNA reads as TGTGCCAGCAGTAGAACCGGGATCTTATACGAGCAGTACTTC. This gives the protein CASSRTGILYEQYF.

The V and J genes are TRBV3-1 (or the pseudogene TRBV3-2) and TRBJ2-7; D gene uncertain. This CDR3 has 13 residues. V was trimmed by 4 bases and J by 0 bases, leaving 7 bases between them. In germline, CDR1 is LGHDT, CDR2 YNNKEL (reference sequence). CDR3 bases: TGTGCCAGCAGCCGACTTGACTCCTACGAGCAGTACTTC. This codes for CASSRLDSYEQYF.

The chain joins TRBV7-2 to TRBJ1-1, with D possibly matching TRBD1 (6 bases). This CDR3 contains 14 residues. Trimming removed 1 base from V and 6 bases from J, with 12 bases in between. Per the germline V gene, CDR1 is SGHTA and CDR2 is FQGNSA. This chain's CDR3 is CASSLDRESPEAFF. The CDR3 coding sequence is TGTGCCAGCAGCTTAGACAGGGAATCCCCTGAAGCTTTCTTT.

V gene TRBV27 combines with J gene TRBJ1-2; D ambiguous. Germline CDR1 and CDR2: MNHEY and SMNVEV (reference sequence). This CDR3 is 12 amino acids long. V lost 5 bases to trimming and J lost 6 bases, with 10 bases between them. DNA of the CDR3: TGTGCCAGCAGTCGCCGAGGAGATGGCTACACCTTC. This encodes CASSRRGDGYTF.

The rearrangement links TRBV27 to TRBJ2-1, with D possibly TRBD1 on 5 matching bases. This CDR3 has 13 residues. The V gene's germline CDR1 is MNHEY and CDR2 SMNVEV (reference sequence). Trimming cost V 5 bases and J 4 bases, with 9 bases left between them. CDR3 loop: CASSIDSYNEQFF. The CDR3 DNA reads TGTGCCAGCAGTATCGACAGTTACAATGAGCAGTTCTTC.

This clone appeared once. V gene TRBV30 combines with J gene TRBJ1-5; 11 bases are a match to TRBD1. Germline values: CDR1 GTSNPN, CDR2 SVGIG (reference sequence). Losses at the gene ends were 2 bases for V and 7 bases for J; bases not matched to a gene: 4. This CDR3 region has 14 residues. The CDR3 region is CAWSKGQGGQPQHF. CDR3 coding DNA: TGTGCCTGGAGTAAGGGACAGGGGGGACAGCCCCAGCATTTT.

J is TRBJ1-2 and V is TRBV11-2, with 7 bases identical to TRBD1. Germline-derived CDR1 and CDR2 are SGHAT and FQNNGV. The CDR3 is 14 amino acids. V lost 5 bases, J lost 4 bases, and 7 bases stayed unmatched. The CDR3 spells CASSGQVEGYGYTF. The CDR3 DNA reads TGTGCCAGCAGCGGACAGGTCGAGGGCTATGGCTACACCTTC. The full variable domain, its missing parts supplied by reference TRBV11-2 and TRBJ1-2, is EAGVAQSPRYKIIEKRQSVAFWCNPISGHATLYWYQQILGQGPKLLIQFQNNGVVDDSQLPKDRFSAERLKGVDSTLKIQPAKLEDSAVYLCASSGQVEGYGYTFGSGTRLTVV.

This chain links TRBV4-2 with TRBJ1-5; weak D call: TRBD1 (6 bases). V gave up 6 bases and J gave up 4 bases, with 13 bases separating them. Germline V gives CDR1 LGHNA, CDR2 YNFKEQ. The CDR3 length is 14 residues. CDR3 coding DNA: TGTGCCAGCAGTTTAACAGGGAAGAATCAGCCCCAGCATTTT. Translated: CASSLTGKNQPQHF.

The rearrangement joins TRBV5-1 to TRBJ1-2, with TRBD1 identical over 7 bases. CDR1 and CDR2 (germline): SGHRS, YFSETQ. The length of the CDR3 is 14 residues. The V and J ends lost 4 bases and 8 bases, in that order; junction bases with no gene match: 11. CDR3 sequence reads: CASSAPTGESGYTF. The CDR3 bases are TGCGCCAGCAGCGCCCCCACAGGGGAATCGGGCTACACCTTC.

This clone was seen only a few times. This rearrangement joins TRBV19 to TRBJ2-7; 7 bases are shared with TRBD1. The CDR3 contains 16 residues. Germline trimming cut 5 bases from V and 3 bases from J; bases unmatched to any gene: 13. The germline V gene encodes CDR1 LNHDA and CDR2 SQIVND (reference sequence). DNA for the CDR3: TGTGCCAGTAGTCCTACCCCGGGACAGATTAACTACGAGCAGTACTTC. It yields the protein CASSPTPGQINYEQYF.

The chain joins TRBV6-6 to TRBJ2-3; 9 bases match TRBD2. V gave up 5 bases and J gave up 3 bases; unmatched junction bases: 6. This CDR3 contains 15 residues. The germline gives CDR1 MNHNY, CDR2 SVGAGI (reference sequence). CDR3 amino acids: CASSASGIGTDTQYF. The CDR3 DNA follows: TGTGCCAGCAGTGCTAGCGGGATTGGTACAGATACGCAGTATTTT.